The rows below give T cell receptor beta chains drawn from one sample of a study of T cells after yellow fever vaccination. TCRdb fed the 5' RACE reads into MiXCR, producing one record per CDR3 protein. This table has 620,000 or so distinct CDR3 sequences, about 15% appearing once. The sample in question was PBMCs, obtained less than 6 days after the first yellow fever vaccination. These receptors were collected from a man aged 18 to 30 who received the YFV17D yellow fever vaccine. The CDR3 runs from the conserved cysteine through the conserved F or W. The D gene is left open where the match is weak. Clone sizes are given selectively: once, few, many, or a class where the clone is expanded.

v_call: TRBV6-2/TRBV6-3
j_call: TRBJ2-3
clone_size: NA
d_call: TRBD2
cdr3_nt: TGTGCCAGCAGTAACCCGGGACTAGCGGATACGCAGTATTTT
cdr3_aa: CASSNPGLADTQYF

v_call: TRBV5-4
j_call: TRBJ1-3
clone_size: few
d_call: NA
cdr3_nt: TGTGCCAGCAGCTTGGGCCAGGAACTAAACACCATATATTTT
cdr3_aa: CASSLGQELNTIYF

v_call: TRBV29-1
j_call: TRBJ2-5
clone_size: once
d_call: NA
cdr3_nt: TGCAGCGTTGTCCAGGACTCCCTGGAGACCCAGTACTTC
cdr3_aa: CSVVQDSLETQYF

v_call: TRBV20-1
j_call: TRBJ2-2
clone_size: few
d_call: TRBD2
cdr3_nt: TGCAGTGCTACAAGACATCTAGCGGGGACCGGGGAGCTGTTTTTT
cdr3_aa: CSATRHLAGTGELFF

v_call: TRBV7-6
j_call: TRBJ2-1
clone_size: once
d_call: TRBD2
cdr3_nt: TGTGCCAGCAGCTTAACCCTTTGGGGGGGCGGGGGGTACAATGAGCAGTTCTTC
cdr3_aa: CASSLTLWGGGGYNEQFF

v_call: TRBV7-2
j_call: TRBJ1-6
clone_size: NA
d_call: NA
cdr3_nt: TGTGCCACCCGCGGCAGCTCCTATAATTCACCCCTCCACTTT
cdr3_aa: CATRGSSYNSPLHF

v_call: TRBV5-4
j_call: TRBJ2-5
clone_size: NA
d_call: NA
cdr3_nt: TGTGCCAGCAGCTATGGACAGACGGTTGGAGAGACCCAGTACTTC
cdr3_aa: CASSYGQTVGETQYF

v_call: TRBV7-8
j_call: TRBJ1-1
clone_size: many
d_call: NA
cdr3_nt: TGTGCCAGCAGCCTAGGGGTCACGATCTTGATGAACACTGAAGCTTTCTTT
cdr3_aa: CASSLGVTILMNTEAFF

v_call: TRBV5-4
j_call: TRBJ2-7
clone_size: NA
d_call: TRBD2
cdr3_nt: TGTGCCAGCAGCTTGGCGGGACTAGCGGGGACCTACGAGCAGTACTTC
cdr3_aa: CASSLAGLAGTYEQYF

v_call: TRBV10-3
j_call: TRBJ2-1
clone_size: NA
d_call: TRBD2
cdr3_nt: TGTGCCATCAGACCGGGACTAGCGGGGGCGTATGAGCAGTTCTTC
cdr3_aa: CAIRPGLAGAYEQFF

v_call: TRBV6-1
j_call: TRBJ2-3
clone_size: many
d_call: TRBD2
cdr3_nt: TGTGCCAGCAGTCTCCGTTCGGGGGGGGGCGATACGCAGTATTTT
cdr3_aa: CASSLRSGGGDTQYF

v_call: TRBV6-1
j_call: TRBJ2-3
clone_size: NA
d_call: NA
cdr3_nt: TGTGCCAGCAGAGTGAGACTAACCACAGATACGCAGTATTTT
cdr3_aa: CASRVRLTTDTQYF

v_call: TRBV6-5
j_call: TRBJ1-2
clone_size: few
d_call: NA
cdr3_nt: TGTGCCAGCAGTTACTTGGCAGCCAATTTTAACTATGGCTACACCTTC
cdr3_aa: CASSYLAANFNYGYTF

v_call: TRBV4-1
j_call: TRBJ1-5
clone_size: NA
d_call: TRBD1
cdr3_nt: TGCGCCAGCAGCCAAGGGTACTTGACAGGGGAGGGCAATCAGCCCCAGCATTTT
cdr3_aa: CASSQGYLTGEGNQPQHF

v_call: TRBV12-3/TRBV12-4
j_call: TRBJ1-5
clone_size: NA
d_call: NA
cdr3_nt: TGTGCCAGCAGTTTTGGGACTTCGAGCAATCAGCCCCAGCATTTT
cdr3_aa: CASSFGTSSNQPQHF

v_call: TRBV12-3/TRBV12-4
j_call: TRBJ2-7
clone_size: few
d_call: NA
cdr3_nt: TGTGCCAGCAGTTTAGAACAGGACTACGAGCAGTACTTC
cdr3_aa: CASSLEQDYEQYF

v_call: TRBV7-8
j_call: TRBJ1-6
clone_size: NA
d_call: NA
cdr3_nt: TGTGCCAGCGGGGTCGGGTACGGTGGTTCACCCCTCCACTTT
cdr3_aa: CASGVGYGGSPLHF

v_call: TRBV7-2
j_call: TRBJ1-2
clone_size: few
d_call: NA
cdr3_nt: TGTGCCAGCAGCCCCTCCAGGGCTAACTATGGCTACACCTTC
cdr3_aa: CASSPSRANYGYTF

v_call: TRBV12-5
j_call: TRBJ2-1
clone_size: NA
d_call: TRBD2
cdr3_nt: TGTGCTAGTGGTCCCGGGACTATTCCCTACAATGAGCAGTTCTTC
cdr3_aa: CASGPGTIPYNEQFF